This entry features one TCR beta chain sequence. Its antigen is as yet unknown. CDR3 size: 15 residues. The J segment lost 5 bases and the V segment lost 6 bases, leaving 8 bases of the junction unmatched. Per the germline V gene, CDR1 is WNHNN and CDR2 is SYGVQD (reference sequence). This entry comes from a study of shared clonotypes between healthy human individuals. Study results and caveats: In having few donors, the study represented limited genetic and exposure-history diversity. The sharing of approximately 5.1% of naive CD4 clonotypes was seen across a handful of donors.

Assay: immunoSEQ multiplex PCR; the TCRdb copy retains only in-frame clones and omits some. The sample lists millions of clones, 85% to 95% occurring once. The rearrangement links TRBV10-1 to TRBJ2-5; 11 positions match TRBD1. This receptor was taken from a man younger than 35 in good health. Sequencing was carried out using naive CD4+ T cells sorted from blood. Specified subset: CD45RA+ positively selected. CDR3 sequence: CASSQGQGAGETQYF. The DNA of the CDR3 is TGCGCCAGCAGCCAAGGACAGGGGGCGGGGGAGACCCAGTACTTC.